The TCR beta chain described here comes from a study of OX40 agonist ivuxolimab in advanced cancers. Study details: Ivuxolimab, an agonist antibody against OX40 (CD134), was given to patients. Three individuals attained partial responses, comprising one hepatocellular carcinoma case and two cutaneous melanoma cases.

TCRdb's copy holds only in-frame clones and misses some; the assay was immunoSEQ multiplex PCR. The top ten clones hold 9.5% to 11% of a sample with about 84,000 clones, 94% of them seen once. The study's findings and limits: The study found that CD8+ T cells averaged more expanded clones than CD4+. Both blood CD4+ and CD8+ T cells showed clonal growth by week 6 at 0.1 to 3.0 mg/kg.

In the case of this clone: Its target is unknown.

The germline V gene encodes CDR1 SGDLS and CDR2 YYNGEE. CDR3 length: 12 amino acids. Trimming cost V 3 bases and J 6 bases, with 9 bases left between them. The J gene is TRBJ1-1, the V gene TRBV9, with D possibly matching TRBD1 (5 bases). The starting material was CD4+ or CD8+ T cells sorted from blood, obtained in a trial of the OX40 agonist ivuxolimab. This clonotype was obtained from an adult with an advanced solid tumor such as melanoma, head and neck, liver or kidney cancer. For the CDR3, the DNA is TGTGCCAGCAGCGCCCAGACAGCTGAAGCTTTCTTT. Amino acids: CASSAQTAEAFF.